The clone carrying this T cell receptor beta chain was counted a few times. The antigen is not known. The CDR3 sequence is 11 residues long. The germline V gene has CDR1 SNHLY and CDR2 FYNNEI. V lost 7 bases to trimming and J lost 8 bases, with 9 bases between them. TCR beta CDR3 regions were amplified from RNA. First-round RT-PCR with HTBI primers amplified the TCR CDR3 region. MiXCR, applied by TCRdb to the multiplex PCR reads, yields one record per CDR3 protein. This sample has 300,000 to 400,000 distinct CDR3 sequences, with around a sixth found just once. The entry originates in a study of T cells in Graves' hyperthyroidism and ophthalmopathy. As for the study in general: Blood was drawn when the patient was first diagnosed and still untreated. General study points: Blood samples included most of the expanded thyroid clonotypes exceeding 0.001.

The receptor was isolated from a woman aged 45-65 years with Graves' hyperthyroidism. Sequencing was done on a sample of blood. The chain uses TRBV2 and TRBJ2-1, with D perhaps matching TRBD2 (5 bases). The CDR3 region is CASTSGYEQFF. DNA for the CDR3: TGTGCCAGCACCTCGGGGTATGAGCAGTTCTTC.